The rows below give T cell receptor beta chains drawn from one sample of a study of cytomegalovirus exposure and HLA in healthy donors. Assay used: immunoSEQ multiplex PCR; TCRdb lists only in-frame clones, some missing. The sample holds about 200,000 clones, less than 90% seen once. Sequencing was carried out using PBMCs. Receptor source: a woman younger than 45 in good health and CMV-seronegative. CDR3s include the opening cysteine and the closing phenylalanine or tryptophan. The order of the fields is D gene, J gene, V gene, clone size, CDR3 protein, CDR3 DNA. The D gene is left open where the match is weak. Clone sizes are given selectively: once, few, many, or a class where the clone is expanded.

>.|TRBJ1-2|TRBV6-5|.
CASSPYGYTF
TGTGCCAGCAGCCCGTATGGCTACACCTTC
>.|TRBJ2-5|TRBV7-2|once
CASSLKDSQETQYF
TGTGCCAGCAGCTTAAAGGACAGTCAAGAGACCCAGTACTTC
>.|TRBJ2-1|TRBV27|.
CASSSLYNEQFF
TGTGCCAGCAGTTCACTTTACAATGAGCAGTTCTTC
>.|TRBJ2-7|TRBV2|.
CASSRTAEQYF
TGTGCCAGCAGTCGGACAGCGGAGCAGTACTTC
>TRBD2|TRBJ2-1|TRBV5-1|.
CASSGRVPGLAGVGNEQFF
TGCGCCAGCAGCGGGAGGGTTCCGGGACTAGCGGGGGTCGGCAATGAGCAGTTCTTC
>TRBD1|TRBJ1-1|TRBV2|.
CASSDRQGNTEAFF
TGTGCCAGCAGCGATAGACAGGGGAACACTGAAGCTTTCTTT
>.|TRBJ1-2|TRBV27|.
CASSPRGGLDGYTF
TGTGCCAGCAGTCCCCGGGGGGGGTTGGATGGCTACACCTTC
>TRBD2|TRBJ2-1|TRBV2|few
CASSEEGLGYNEQFF
TGTGCCAGCAGTGAAGAGGGACTAGGATACAATGAGCAGTTCTTC
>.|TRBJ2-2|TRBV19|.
CASRTKMGGDPGELFF
TGTGCCAGTAGGACTAAAATGGGGGGTGATCCCGGGGAGCTGTTTTTT
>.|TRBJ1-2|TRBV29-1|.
CSVEGLSGSGYTF
TGCAGCGTTGAGGGGCTTAGCGGGTCGGGCTACACCTTC